The clone carrying this TCR beta chain was seen more than once but under ten times. Its antigen is undetermined. TCRdb passed the reads through MiXCR, listing each CDR3 protein once. The sample includes hundreds of thousands of distinct CDR3 sequences, about 33% of them seen just once. The data belong to a study of T cell repertoires in cytomegalovirus infection. Looking at the study overall: Public TCR beta signatures indicated both CMV infection and matching HLA type.

J lost 1 base, V lost 5 bases, and 11 bases had no gene match. The CDR3 is made up of 18 amino acids. Germline assignment: CDR1 SEHNR and CDR2 FQNEAQ (reference sequence). Study-wide results and limits: HLA-C-restricted, CMV-specific TCR beta clonotypes were dominant ex vivo. Public TCR beta family frequency separated CMV-and-HLA carriers, including in an independent cohort.

V usage is TRBV7-9 and J usage is TRBJ2-5; 12 nucleotides align to TRBD2. Sequencing was carried out using PBMCs. This TCR was sampled from a human donor in good health (CMV status not recorded). Some clones in this sample may be carry-over from other donors' samples. CDR3 DNA sequence: TGTGCCAGCAGCAACCGGGGGGGACTAGCGGGTATCCAAGAGACCCAGTACTTC. This gives the protein CASSNRGGLAGIQETQYF.